This T cell receptor beta chain is from a study of radiotherapy plus CTLA-4 blockade in lung cancer listed by TCRdb under 2018. The study in broad terms: Among enrolled patients, 15% to 20% had an objective response and 25% to 35% reached disease control. Paper-wide results and their limitations: Increased serum interferon-beta after radiation, together with early dynamic changes in blood T cell clones, were reported to be the strongest predictors of response. After treatment with radiotherapy and ipilimumab, TCR clones that originated in tumors expanded in peripheral blood.

In the case of this clone: Its antigen target is currently unknown. Base qualities are not at hand, and no much larger clone is one base apart.

Focal radiation therapy combined with CTLA-4 blockade (ipilimumab) was tested in patients with chemo-refractory metastatic non-small-cell lung cancer. Libraries were made using the immunoSEQ multiplex PCR assay. TCRdb limited this immuneACCESS table to in-frame rearrangements with V and J called. A share of clones is missing; checked studies link under half to unresolved V genes, and the rest is unexplained. A total of 55,000 to 80,000 clones appear in this sample, 80% to 90% of them only once. 40% to 45% of the sample is taken by the ten largest. V loses 3 bases, J loses 3 bases, and the germline ends lie 10 bases apart. According to the germline V gene, CDR1 reads MGHRA and CDR2 reads YSYEKL. Counted from cysteine to phenylalanine, this CDR3 has 14 amino acids. Left in the record is the CDR3 DNA by itself, 42 bases read in frame from the first base.

The sequence links TRBV4-1 to TRBJ2-3; the D segment cannot be called with confidence. The sequence was collected from a human donor with non-small cell lung cancer that progressed on radiotherapy plus ipilimumab. Sequences were derived from peripheral blood, sampled from a patient treated with radiotherapy plus ipilimumab. The DNA sequence is TGCGCCAGCAGCCAGATTGACGAAACAGATACGCAGTATTTT. Its protein reads: CASSQIDETDTQYF.